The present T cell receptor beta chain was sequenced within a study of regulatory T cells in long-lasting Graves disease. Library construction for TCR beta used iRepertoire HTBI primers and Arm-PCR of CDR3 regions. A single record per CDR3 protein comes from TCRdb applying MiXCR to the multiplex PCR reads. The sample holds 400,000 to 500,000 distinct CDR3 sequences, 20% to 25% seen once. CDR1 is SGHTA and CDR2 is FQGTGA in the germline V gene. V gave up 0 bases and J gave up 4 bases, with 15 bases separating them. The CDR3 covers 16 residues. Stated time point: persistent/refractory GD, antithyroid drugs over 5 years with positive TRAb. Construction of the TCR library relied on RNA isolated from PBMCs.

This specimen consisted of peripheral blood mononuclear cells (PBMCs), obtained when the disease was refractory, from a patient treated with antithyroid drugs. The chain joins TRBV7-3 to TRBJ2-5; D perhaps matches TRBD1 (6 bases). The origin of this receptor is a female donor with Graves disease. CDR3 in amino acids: CASSLTAQGNSETQYF. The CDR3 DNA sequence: TGTGCCAGCAGCTTAACGGCCCAGGGGAACTCAGAGACCCAGTACTTC.